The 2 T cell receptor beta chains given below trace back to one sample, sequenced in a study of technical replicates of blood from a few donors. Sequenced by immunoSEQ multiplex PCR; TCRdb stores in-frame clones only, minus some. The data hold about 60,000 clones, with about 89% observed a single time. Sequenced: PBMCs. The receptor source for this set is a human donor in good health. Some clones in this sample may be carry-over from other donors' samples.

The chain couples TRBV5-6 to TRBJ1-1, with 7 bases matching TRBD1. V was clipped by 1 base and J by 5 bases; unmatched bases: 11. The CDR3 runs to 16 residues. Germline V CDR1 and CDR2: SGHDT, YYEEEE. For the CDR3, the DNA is TGTGCCAGCAGCTTGCAGGGGGGAGTTATCAGGACTGAAGCTTTCTTT. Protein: CASSLQGGVIRTEAFF.

CDR3 in DNA: TGTGCCAGCAGCACGACTAGCGGGCTACAAGAGACCCAGTACTTC. Translation: CASSTTSGLQETQYF. The rearrangement uses TRBV5-6 and TRBJ2-5; 10 bases align to TRBD2. After removal of 4 bases from V and 2 bases from J, the junction contained 5 bases not matched to a gene. The CDR3 has 15 amino acids. CDR1 and CDR2 (germline): SGHDT, YYEEEE.